This record looks at one T cell receptor beta chain sequence and its context. Its target antigen remains unknown. Base qualities are not at hand, and no much larger clone is one base apart. This sample stems from a study of vaccination effects on CD4 cells after COVID-19 (dated by TCRdb to 2022 to 2024). Context from the whole study: Two doses of either the BNT162b2 or the mRNA-1273 mRNA SARS-CoV-2 vaccine were administered to participants. In both COVID-19 convalescent patients and infection-naive vaccine recipients, the study compared SARS-CoV-2 spike-specific CD4+ TCR repertoires from before mRNA vaccination with those from after it. The full study included fewer than eleven COVID-19 convalescent patients and several SARS-CoV-2-naive healthy vaccine recipients. Cultures from other donors in the study were sequenced with the Oncomine TCR Beta short-read assay on an Illumina iSeq 100.

As encoded in the germline V gene, CDR1 is ENHRY while CDR2 is SYGVKD. V sheds 6 bases and J sheds 6 bases, leaving 21 bases between their ends. The cysteine opens and the phenylalanine closes a CDR3 of 16 amino acids. The sequence is cut down to CDR3 DNA, 48 bases in frame from base 1. The library was obtained by the immunoSEQ multiplex PCR assay. DNA from the cultured, isolated CD4+ T cells was subjected to TCR beta CDR3 sequencing. In the paper's pipeline: The analysis removed non-productive TCR sequences, trimmed reads to the CDR3 region, and retained only CDR3s that were 7 or more amino acids long. Antigen-specific clonotypes were identified with the MANAFEST web app by comparing expansion in peptide wells against reference cultures. To count as positive, a clone had to show expansion at FDR<0.05 compared with the reference and with all other wells, an odds ratio above 5, and a frequency above 0.1% in two replicate wells. Clonotypes significantly expanded in SARS-CoV-2 spike wells and in at least one common cold coronavirus spike condition were defined as cross-reactive. CDR3 similarity was assessed by Levenshtein distance using the stringdist R package, and unrooted trees were constructed with ape in R 3.6.1. TCRdb stores this immuneACCESS table with in-frame sequences only. Part of the clones is absent; in the studies checked, under half of the shortfall reflects unresolved V genes, and no reason is known for the rest. The DNA gave D and trimming, while V, J and clone size come from that table. This sample has about 48,000 clones in its table, and approximately 79% of those were observed once. The ten most abundant clones make up approximately 6% of the sample.

Study-level results and caveats: Among healthy vaccine recipients, nearly all vaccine-induced clones were SARS-CoV-2 mono-reactive, and only 1 of 255 was cross-reactive with common cold coronaviruses. The study was limited by a small number of convalescent patients, and early post-infection timepoints were lacking. Marked clonal contraction was observed in both infection-induced and vaccine-induced clones at late post-vaccination timepoints, consistent with waning T cell responses.

The ViraFEST assay stimulated PBMC with viral peptide pools and then used TCR sequencing to identify antigen-specific CD4+ T cell clonotypes by expansion. After approximately eleven days of culture, CD4+ T cells were isolated with the EasySep CD4+ T cell isolation kit. The absence of prior SARS-CoV-2 infection in healthy vaccine recipients was confirmed by negative nucleocapsid antibodies before and after vaccination. Over 1.5 million PBMC per well were cultured with 9 to 10 ug/ml peptides in IMDM containing approximately 4.7% human AB serum, about 10 IU/ml IL-2 and gentamicin. On days 3 and 7, half of the culture medium was replaced with fresh IL-2-containing medium. Unless noted otherwise, every peptide stimulation condition was grown in triplicate wells. Using Ficoll-Paque Plus gradient centrifugation, PBMC were separated from whole blood and then either used fresh or cryopreserved at -140C. Overlapping peptide pools spanned the spike proteins of SARS-CoV-2 and the common cold coronaviruses HCoV-NL63, HCoV-OC43 and HCoV-229E. Genomic DNA was extracted from cultured CD4+ T cells with the QIAamp micro DNA kit.

Recombination connected TRBV10-3 to TRBJ2-1; the D assignment is uncertain and may be TRBD1 or TRBD2, with 5 bases supporting each. The clonotype was recovered from a human donor who received a COVID-19 vaccine. Sequencing used CD4+ T cells from PBMCs cultured with HCoV-OC43 spike peptides, obtained before COVID-19 vaccination. The sample's cell subset or site label, in plain terms: HCoV-OC43 spike overlapping peptide pool stimulation. This receptor carries the CDR3 CAISKLEGPRANEQFF. The nucleotide sequence reads TGTGCCATCAGCAAGCTTGAGGGGCCTCGGGCCAATGAGCAGTTCTTC.